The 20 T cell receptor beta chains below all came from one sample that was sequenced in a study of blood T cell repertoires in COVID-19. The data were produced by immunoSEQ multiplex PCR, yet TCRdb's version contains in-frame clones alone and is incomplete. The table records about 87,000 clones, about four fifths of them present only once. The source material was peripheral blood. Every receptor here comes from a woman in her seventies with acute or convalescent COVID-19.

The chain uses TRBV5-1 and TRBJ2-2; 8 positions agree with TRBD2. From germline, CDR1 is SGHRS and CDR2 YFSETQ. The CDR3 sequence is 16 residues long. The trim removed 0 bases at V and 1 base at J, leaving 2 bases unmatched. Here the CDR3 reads CASSLASGGNTGELFF. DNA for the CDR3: TGCGCCAGCAGCTTGGCCAGCGGGGGGAACACCGGGGAGCTGTTTTTT.

The CDR3 spells CASSSNTGTLSEAFF. The DNA for the CDR3 is TGTGCCAGCAGTTCCAATACAGGGACCCTAAGTGAAGCTTTCTTT. The V and J genes are TRBV27 and TRBJ1-1; tentative D call: TRBD1 (6 bases). The germline gives CDR1 MNHEY, CDR2 SMNVEV (reference sequence). The CDR3 covers 15 residues. V lost 4 bases and J 7 bases, leaving 19 bases between the germline ends.

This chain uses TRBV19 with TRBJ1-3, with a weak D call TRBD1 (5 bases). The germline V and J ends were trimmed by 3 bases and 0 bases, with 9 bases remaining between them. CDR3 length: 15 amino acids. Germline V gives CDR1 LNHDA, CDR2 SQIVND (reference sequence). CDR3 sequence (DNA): TGTGCCAGTAGTATCGGGGGTTCCTCTGGAAACACCATATATTTT. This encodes CASSIGGSSGNTIYF.

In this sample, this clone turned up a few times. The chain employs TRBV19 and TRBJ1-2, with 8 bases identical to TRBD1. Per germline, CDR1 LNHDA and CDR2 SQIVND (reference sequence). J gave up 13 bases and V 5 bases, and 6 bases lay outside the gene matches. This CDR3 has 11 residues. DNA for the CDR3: TGTGCCAGTAGTTTGGACAGGGTCTGCACCTTC. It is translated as CASSLDRVCTF.

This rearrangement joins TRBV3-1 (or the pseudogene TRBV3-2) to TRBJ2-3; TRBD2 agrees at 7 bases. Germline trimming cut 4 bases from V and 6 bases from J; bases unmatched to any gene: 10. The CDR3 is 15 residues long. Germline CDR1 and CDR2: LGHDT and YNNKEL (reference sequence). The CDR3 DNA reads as TGTGCCAGCAGCCCCGGACTAGAATTGCCCGATACGCAGTATTTT. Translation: CASSPGLELPDTQYF.

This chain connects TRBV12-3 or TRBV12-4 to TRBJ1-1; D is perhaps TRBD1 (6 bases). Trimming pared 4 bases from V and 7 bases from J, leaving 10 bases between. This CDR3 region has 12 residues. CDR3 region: CASSYTGLEAFF. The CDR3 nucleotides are TGTGCCAGCAGTTATACAGGGCTTGAAGCTTTCTTT.

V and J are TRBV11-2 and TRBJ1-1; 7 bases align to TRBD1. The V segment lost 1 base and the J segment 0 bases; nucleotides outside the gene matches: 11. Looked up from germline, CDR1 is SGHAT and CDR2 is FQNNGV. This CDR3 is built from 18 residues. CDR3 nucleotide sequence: TGTGCCAGCAGCTTAGGAGGGGGCAGACAGAAACTGAACACTGAAGCTTTCTTT. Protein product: CASSLGGGRQKLNTEAFF.

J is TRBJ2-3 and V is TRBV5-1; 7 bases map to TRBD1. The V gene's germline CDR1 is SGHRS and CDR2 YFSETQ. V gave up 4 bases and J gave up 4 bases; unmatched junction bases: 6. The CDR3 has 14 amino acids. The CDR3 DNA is TGCGCCAGCAGCCAGAACAGGGGAGCAGATACGCAGTATTTT. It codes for CASSQNRGADTQYF.

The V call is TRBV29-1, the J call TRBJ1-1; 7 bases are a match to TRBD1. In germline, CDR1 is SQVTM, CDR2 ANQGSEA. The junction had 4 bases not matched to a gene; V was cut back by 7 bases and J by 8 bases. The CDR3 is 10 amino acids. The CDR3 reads CSGDRLEAFF. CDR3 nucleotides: TGCAGCGGGGACAGACTAGAAGCTTTCTTT.

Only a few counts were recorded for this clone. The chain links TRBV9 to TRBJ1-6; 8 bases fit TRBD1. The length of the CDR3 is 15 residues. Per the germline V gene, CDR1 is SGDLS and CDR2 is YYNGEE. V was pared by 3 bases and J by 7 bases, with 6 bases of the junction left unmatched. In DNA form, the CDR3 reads TGTGCCAGCAGCGCCGGACAGGGCAAAAATTCACCCCTCCACTTT. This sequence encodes CASSAGQGKNSPLHF.

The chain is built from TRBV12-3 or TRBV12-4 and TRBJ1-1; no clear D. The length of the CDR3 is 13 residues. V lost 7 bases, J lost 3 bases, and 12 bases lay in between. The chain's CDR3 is CASKRGHDTEAFF. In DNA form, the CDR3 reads TGTGCCAGCAAACGCGGGCACGACACTGAAGCTTTCTTT.

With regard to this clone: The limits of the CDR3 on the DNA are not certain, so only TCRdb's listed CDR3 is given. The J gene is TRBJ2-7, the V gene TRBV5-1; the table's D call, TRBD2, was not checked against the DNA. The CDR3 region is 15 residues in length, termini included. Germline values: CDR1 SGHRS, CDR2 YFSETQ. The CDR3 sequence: CASSLEVGEGSPKIF.

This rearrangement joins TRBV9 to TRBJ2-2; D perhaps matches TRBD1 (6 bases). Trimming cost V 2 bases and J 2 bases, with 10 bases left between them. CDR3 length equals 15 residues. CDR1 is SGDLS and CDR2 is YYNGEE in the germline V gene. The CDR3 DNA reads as TGTGCCAGCAGCGTCGGGACAAAAAACACCGGGGAGCTGTTTTTT. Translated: CASSVGTKNTGELFF.

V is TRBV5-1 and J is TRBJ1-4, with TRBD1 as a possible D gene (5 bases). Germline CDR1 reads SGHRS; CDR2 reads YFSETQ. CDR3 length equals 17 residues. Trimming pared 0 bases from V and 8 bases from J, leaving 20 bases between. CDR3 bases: TGCGCCAGCAGCTTGGAGGGCCACCTAGGGGCGGGGGAAAAACTGTTTTTT. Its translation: CASSLEGHLGAGEKLFF.

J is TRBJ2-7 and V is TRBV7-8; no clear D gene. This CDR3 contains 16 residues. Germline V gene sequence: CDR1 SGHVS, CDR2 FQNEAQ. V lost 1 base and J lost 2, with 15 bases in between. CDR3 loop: CASSLGAPNEAYEQYF. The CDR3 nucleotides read TGTGCCAGCAGCTTAGGTGCCCCTAATGAAGCCTACGAGCAGTACTTC.

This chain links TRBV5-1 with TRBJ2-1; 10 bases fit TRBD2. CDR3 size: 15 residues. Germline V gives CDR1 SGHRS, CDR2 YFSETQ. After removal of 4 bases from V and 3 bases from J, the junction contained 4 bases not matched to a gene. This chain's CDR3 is CASSQERGGYNEQFF. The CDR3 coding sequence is TGCGCCAGCAGCCAAGAGCGGGGGGGCTACAATGAGCAGTTCTTC.

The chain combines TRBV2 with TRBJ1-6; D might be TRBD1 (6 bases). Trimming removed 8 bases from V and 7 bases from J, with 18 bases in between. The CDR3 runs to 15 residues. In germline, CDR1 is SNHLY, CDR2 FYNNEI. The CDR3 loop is CASSGQSTSNSPLHF. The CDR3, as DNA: TGTGCCAGCTCGGGACAATCAACTTCGAATTCACCCCTCCACTTT.

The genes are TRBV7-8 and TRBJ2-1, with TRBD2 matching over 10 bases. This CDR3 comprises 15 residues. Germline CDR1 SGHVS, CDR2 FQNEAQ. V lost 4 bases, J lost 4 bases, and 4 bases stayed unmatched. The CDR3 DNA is TGTGCCAGCAGCTGGGGACTAGCGCCTTACAATGAGCAGTTCTTC. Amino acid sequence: CASSWGLAPYNEQFF.

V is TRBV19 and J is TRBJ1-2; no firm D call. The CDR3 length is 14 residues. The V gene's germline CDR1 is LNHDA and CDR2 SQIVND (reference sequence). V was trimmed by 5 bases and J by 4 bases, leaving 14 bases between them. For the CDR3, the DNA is TGTGCCAGTAGTTTGGTGGCAGGATCCTATGGCTACACCTTC. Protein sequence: CASSLVAGSYGYTF. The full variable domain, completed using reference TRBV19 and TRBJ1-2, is DGGITQSPKYLFRKEGQNVTLSCEQNLNHDAMYWYRQDPGQGLRLIYYSQIVNDFQKGDIAEGYSVSREKKESFPLTVTSAQKNPTAFYLCASSLVAGSYGYTFGSGTRLTVV.

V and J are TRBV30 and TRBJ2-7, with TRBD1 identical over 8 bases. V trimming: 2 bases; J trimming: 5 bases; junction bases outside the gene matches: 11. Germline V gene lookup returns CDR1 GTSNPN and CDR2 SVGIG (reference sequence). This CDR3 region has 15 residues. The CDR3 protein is CAWSTDADRAHEQYF. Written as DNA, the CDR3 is TGTGCCTGGAGTACCGATGCGGACAGGGCTCACGAGCAGTACTTC.